A selection of T cell receptor beta chains follows, all from one sample in a study of blood T cell repertoires in COVID-19. TCRdb keeps only in-frame clones here, not all; method: immunoSEQ multiplex PCR. The sample has about 190,000 clones, around 79% seen once. Sequenced: peripheral blood. Every receptor here comes from a middle-aged man who had recovered from COVID-19. The CDR3 runs from the conserved cysteine through the conserved F or W. Each record gives: CDR3 protein, CDR3 DNA, D gene, V gene, clone size, J gene. D genes are given only for firm matches. Some rows mark clone size as missing; the rest say once, few, many or name a class of expanded clone.

CDR3: CASSETVNYGYTF
DNA: TGTGCCAGCAGTGAGACAGTAAACTATGGCTACACCTTC
D: -
V: TRBV6-1
size: -
J: TRBJ1-2

CDR3: CASSQSAGYETQYF
DNA: TGTGCCAGCAGCCAATCTGCAGGGTACGAGACCCAGTACTTC
D: -
V: TRBV7-8
size: many
J: TRBJ2-5

CDR3: CASSANYEQYF
DNA: TGTGCCAGCAGCGCGAACTACGAGCAGTACTTC
D: -
V: TRBV13
size: -
J: TRBJ2-7

CDR3: CASSLSRQRHQETQYF
DNA: TGTGCCAGCAGTTTATCGCGGCAAAGGCACCAAGAGACCCAGTACTTC
D: -
V: TRBV27
size: once
J: TRBJ2-5

CDR3: CASSLPGLAGGEQYF
DNA: TGTGCCAGCAGCTTGCCGGGACTAGCGGGAGGTGAGCAGTACTTC
D: TRBD2
V: TRBV7-9
size: -
J: TRBJ2-7

CDR3: CASSKPGFPYNEQFF
DNA: TGTGCCAGCAGCAAACCGGGTTTTCCCTACAATGAGCAGTTCTTC
D: -
V: TRBV21-1
size: -
J: TRBJ2-1

CDR3: CASSPTVSGTAYEQYF
DNA: TGTGCCAGCAGCCCGACGGTTAGCGGGACCGCCTACGAGCAGTACTTC
D: TRBD2
V: TRBV27
size: few
J: TRBJ2-7

CDR3: CASSPGRGSGGYTF
DNA: TGTGCCAGCTCACCGGGGAGGGGAAGTGGAGGCTACACCTTC
D: -
V: TRBV18
size: few
J: TRBJ1-2

CDR3: CASSLMTGGNGYTF
DNA: TGCGCCAGCAGCTTGATGACAGGGGGCAATGGCTACACCTTC
D: TRBD1
V: TRBV10-2
size: -
J: TRBJ1-2

CDR3: CASSQGQVNTEAFF
DNA: TGTGCCAGCAGCCAGGGACAGGTGAACACTGAAGCTTTCTTT
D: TRBD1
V: TRBV7-2
size: -
J: TRBJ1-1

CDR3: CATSRDRGSSYEQYF
DNA: TGTGCCACCAGCAGAGATCGGGGTAGCTCCTACGAGCAGTACTTC
D: -
V: TRBV15
size: -
J: TRBJ2-7

CDR3: CATSTIPDQGGGQPQHF
DNA: TGTGCCACCAGCACAATTCCGGATCAGGGGGGTGGACAGCCCCAGCATTTT
D: TRBD1
V: TRBV15
size: -
J: TRBJ1-5

CDR3: CASSWRGHDSPLHF
DNA: TGTGCCAGCAGCTGGAGGGGGCATGATTCACCCCTCCACTTT
D: TRBD1
V: TRBV5-4
size: -
J: TRBJ1-6

CDR3: CASSLAGGADRDSPLHF
DNA: TGTGCCAGCAGCTTAGCGGGAGGGGCAGACAGAGATTCACCCCTCCACTTT
D: -
V: TRBV7-9
size: -
J: TRBJ1-6

CDR3: CASSARLAAGELFF
DNA: TGTGCCAGCAGCGCAAGACTAGCTGCCGGGGAGCTGTTTTTT
D: TRBD2
V: TRBV9
size: -
J: TRBJ2-2

CDR3: CASRVGGTGANVLTF
DNA: TGTGCCAGCAGGGTAGGGGGAACTGGGGCCAACGTCCTGACTTTC
D: -
V: TRBV28
size: -
J: TRBJ2-6

CDR3: CASSTSGSIHEQYF
DNA: TGTGCCAGCTCAACGAGCGGGAGTATCCACGAGCAGTACTTC
D: TRBD2
V: TRBV18
size: -
J: TRBJ2-7

CDR3: CASSLPGRTEAFF
DNA: TGTGCCAGCAGCCTTCCGGGGAGGACTGAAGCTTTCTTT
D: -
V: TRBV3-1/TRBV3-2
size: -
J: TRBJ1-1

CDR3: CASSLGDRGWGNEQFF
DNA: TGTGCCAGCAGCCTTGGAGACAGGGGGTGGGGTAATGAGCAGTTCTTC
D: TRBD1
V: TRBV7-3
size: -
J: TRBJ2-1

CDR3: CASSPQGQGGGAQYF
DNA: TGTGCCAGCAGTCCCCAGGGACAGGGCGGAGGGGCCCAGTACTTC
D: TRBD1
V: TRBV27
size: -
J: TRBJ2-5

CDR3: CASSSGDSSSYNEQFF
DNA: TGTGCCAGCAGCAGTGGCGACAGTAGCTCCTACAATGAGCAGTTCTTC
D: -
V: TRBV21-1
size: -
J: TRBJ2-1

CDR3: CASSDYLGNEQFF
DNA: TGTGCCAGCAGTGATTATCTAGGTAATGAGCAGTTCTTC
D: -
V: TRBV6-1
size: -
J: TRBJ2-1

CDR3: CATQRTGTGELFF
DNA: TGTGCCACTCAAAGGACAGGGACCGGGGAGCTGTTTTTT
D: TRBD1
V: TRBV2
size: -
J: TRBJ2-2

CDR3: CASSYSIWSYGYTF
DNA: TGTGCCAGCAGTTACTCGATATGGAGCTATGGCTACACCTTC
D: -
V: TRBV6-5
size: -
J: TRBJ1-2

CDR3: CASSVDPAGAASGANVLTF
DNA: TGTGCCAGCAGCGTAGACCCGGCAGGGGCCGCCTCTGGGGCCAACGTCCTGACTTTC
D: -
V: TRBV9
size: -
J: TRBJ2-6

CDR3: CASSQTGLGQFF
DNA: TGTGCCAGCAGCCAAACAGGTCTGGGGCAGTTCTTC
D: -
V: TRBV7-9
size: once
J: TRBJ2-1

CDR3: CASSQEWEYRGNEQFF
DNA: TGTGCCAGCAGCCAAGAATGGGAGTACAGGGGCAATGAGCAGTTCTTC
D: TRBD1
V: TRBV4-2
size: -
J: TRBJ2-1

CDR3: CASSSGTGINEQFF
DNA: TGTGCCAGCAGTTCCGGGACAGGGATCAATGAGCAGTTCTTC
D: TRBD1
V: TRBV6-5
size: -
J: TRBJ2-1

CDR3: CASSQRTSGRASSEQYF
DNA: TGCGCCAGCAGCCAAAGGACTAGCGGGAGGGCGTCGAGCGAGCAGTACTTC
D: TRBD2
V: TRBV4-1
size: -
J: TRBJ2-7

CDR3: CASSPWTGSGNTIYF
DNA: TGTGCCAGCAGCCCCTGGACAGGCTCTGGAAACACCATATATTTT
D: TRBD1
V: TRBV7-9
size: -
J: TRBJ1-3

CDR3: CASSKDRFSYEQYF
DNA: TGCGCCAGCAGTAAAGACAGGTTTTCCTACGAGCAGTACTTC
D: -
V: TRBV10-1
size: -
J: TRBJ2-7

CDR3: CASSQGRTHRGADTQYF
DNA: TGCGCCAGCAGCCAAGGACGGACCCATCGGGGGGCAGATACGCAGTATTTT
D: TRBD2
V: TRBV4-3
size: -
J: TRBJ2-3

CDR3: CASSRENTEAFF
DNA: TGTGCCAGCAGCCGAGAGAACACTGAAGCTTTCTTT
D: -
V: TRBV7-9
size: -
J: TRBJ1-1

CDR3: CASVPGGTYTGELFF
DNA: TGTGCCAGTGTCCCGGGGGGTACCTACACCGGGGAGCTGTTTTTT
D: TRBD2
V: TRBV19
size: -
J: TRBJ2-2

CDR3: CASSLALSDTQYF
DNA: TGTGCCAGCAGCTTAGCCCTGTCAGATACGCAGTATTTT
D: -
V: TRBV7-2
size: -
J: TRBJ2-3